This TCR beta chain was sequenced for a study of T cell responses to AZD1222 COVID-19 vaccine. General observations from the study: Mostly white British, mostly female donors; authors suggested clonal diversity may be underestimated.

For this clone: Its antigen is undetermined.

Sequencing used immunoSEQ multiplex PCR; TCRdb keeps in-frame clones, though not all of them. The data contain 100,000 or so clones, 90% to 95% of them seen just once; the ten biggest clones take up 2.2%. There are 15 residues in the CDR3. Germline-derived CDR1 and CDR2 are SGHDT and YYEEEE. The V end was cut by 5 bases, the J end by 6 bases, with 17 bases between. The genes are TRBV5-6 and TRBJ2-2, with D possibly matching TRBD2 (6 bases). The sequencing here drew on peripheral blood, taken on day 0 of AZD1222 vaccination. This receptor was obtained from an adult in good health. In DNA, the CDR3 is TGTGCCAGCAGTTTTGCCGGGAGAAGGGCCGGGGAGCTGTTTTTT. Translation: CASSFAGRRAGELFF.